What follows are 30 T cell receptor beta chains derived from one specimen sequenced in a study of shared clonotypes between healthy human individuals (dated by TCRdb to between 2020 and 2021). The library was prepared using the immunoSEQ multiplex PCR assay. In TCRdb, the immuneACCESS table is reduced to in-frame sequences with V and J assigned. These tables do not hold every clone; where another copy was compared, an unresolved V gene accounts for under half, and the others remain unexplained. The sample yields 490,000 or so clones; over 60% were counted once. The ten largest clones capture approximately 12% of the sample. Sequenced: PBMCs. The source is a middle-aged woman in good health. Some clones in this sample may be carry-over from other donors' samples.

As regards this clone: With only one base between it and a far larger clone, this is likely a read error. Other nucleotide sequences in the sample specify the same CDR3. This chain uses TRBV15 with TRBJ2-6; possibly TRBD2 for D (6 bases). This CDR3 contains 16 residues. V was cut by 1 base and J by 3 bases, with 10 bases left in between. CDR1 is LNHNV, CDR2 YYDKDF, per germline (reference sequence). The CDR3 protein is CATSRGGARGANVLTF. In DNA form, the CDR3 reads TGTGCCACCAGCAGAGGCGGGGCGCGTGGGGCCAACGTCCTGACTTTC. Full variable domain (missing parts from reference TRBV15 and TRBJ2-6): DAMVIQNPRYQVTQFGKPVTLSCSQTLNHNVMYWYQQKSSQAPKLLFHYYDKDFNNEADTPDNFQSRRPNTSFCFLDIRSPGLGDTAMYLCATSRGGARGANVLTFGAGSRLTVL.

This chain uses TRBV5-1 with TRBJ2-1; TRBD2 agrees at 8 bases. V trimming: 6 bases; J trimming: 7 bases; junction bases outside the gene matches: 9. There are 14 residues in the CDR3. Germline V gene data show CDR1 as SGHRS and CDR2 as YFSETQ. The CDR3 is CASTPTGGMNEQFF. CDR3 bases: TGCGCCAGCACCCCAACGGGAGGGATGAATGAGCAGTTCTTC.

This rearrangement joins TRBV19 to TRBJ1-5; 9 bases fit TRBD1. The CDR3 consists of 17 residues. CDR1 and CDR2 from the germline V gene are LNHDA and SQIVND (reference sequence). The junction had 9 bases not matched to a gene; V was cut back by 4 bases and J by 2 bases. Here the CDR3 reads CASSTRDREPGNQPQHF. Written as DNA, the CDR3 is TGTGCCAGTAGTACCCGGGACAGGGAACCCGGCAATCAGCCCCAGCATTTT.

The chain uses TRBV30 and TRBJ1-2; D remains unclear. Germline assignment: CDR1 GTSNPN and CDR2 SVGIG (reference sequence). This CDR3 has 12 amino acids. V lost 7 bases and J lost 8, with 17 bases in between. The CDR3 protein is CAYSFSRDGYTF. For the CDR3, the DNA is TGTGCCTATTCCTTCAGCAGAGACGGCTACACCTTC.

This clone was seen just once. The chain is built from TRBV7-9 and TRBJ2-2; D unclear. This CDR3 spans 14 amino acids. Trimming left V 2 bases short and J 8 bases short, with 12 bases between. The V gene's germline CDR1 is SEHNR and CDR2 FQNEAQ (reference sequence). The CDR3 is CASSLPLQGGELFF. The CDR3 DNA is TGTGCCAGCAGCTTACCCCTACAAGGAGGGGAGCTGTTTTTT.

This chain uses TRBV28 with TRBJ2-7; 11 bases fit TRBD2. The CDR3 consists of 17 residues. The V and J ends lost 6 bases and 4 bases, in that order; junction bases with no gene match: 14. Per germline, CDR1 MDHEN and CDR2 SYDVKM. The CDR3 sequence is CASSPTSGILGLYEQYF. In nucleotides, the CDR3 is TGTGCCAGCAGCCCGACTAGCGGGATCCTGGGATTGTACGAGCAGTACTTC.

The CDR3 region has the DNA TGTGCCAGCGCAGTTTTACAGTTTGGGCGAGGGAGTATCCACGAGCAGTACTTC. It codes for CASAVLQFGRGSIHEQYF. The J gene is TRBJ2-7, the V gene TRBV28; a possible D gene is TRBD2 (5 bases). Trimming shortened V by 8 bases and J by 5 bases, and 31 bases separated the two germline ends. Looked up from germline, CDR1 is MDHEN and CDR2 is SYDVKM. The CDR3 spans 18 residues.

This clone has more than one count but fewer than ten. The chain employs TRBV9 and TRBJ1-5; D is undetermined. Trimming shortened V by 0 bases and J by 5 bases, and 6 bases separated the two germline ends. CDR1 and CDR2 from the germline V gene are SGDLS and YYNGEE. The CDR3 extends over 13 amino acids. The CDR3 loop is CASSVDAHQPQHF. The DNA of the CDR3 is TGTGCCAGCAGCGTAGACGCTCATCAGCCCCAGCATTTT.

With regard to this clone: A much larger clone differs by one base, so this may be a read error. This chain uses TRBV4-2 with TRBJ2-2; D may correspond to TRBD1 or TRBD2 (5 bases each). Germline V gives CDR1 LGHNA, CDR2 YNFKEQ. There are 15 residues in the CDR3. In nucleotides, the CDR3 is TGTGCCAGCAGCCAAGATGATGGGGGAGTTGTGGAGCTGTCTTTT. The encoded protein is CASSQDDGGVVELSF.

The chain is built from TRBV20-1 and TRBJ2-5, with no clear D. Germline CDR1 reads DFQATT; CDR2 reads SNEGSKA (reference sequence). The CDR3 is made up of 11 amino acids. Trimming removed 7 bases from V and 5 bases from J, with 11 bases in between. CDR3 bases: TGCAGTGTACTATGGCGGGAGACCCAGTACTTC. Amino acids: CSVLWRETQYF.

This clone was counted a few times. The V and J genes are TRBV19 and TRBJ1-2; TRBD1 is a possible D gene (5 bases). V lost 5 bases and J 8 bases, leaving 15 bases between the germline ends. Germline CDR1 LNHDA, CDR2 SQIVND (reference sequence). This CDR3 contains 13 residues. CDR3 loop: CASSGTAREGYTF. DNA for the CDR3: TGTGCCAGTAGTGGGACTGCAAGGGAAGGCTACACCTTC. The entire variable domain, with the rest obtained from reference TRBV19 and TRBJ1-2, is as follows: DGGITQSPKYLFRKEGQNVTLSCEQNLNHDAMYWYRQDPGQGLRLIYYSQIVNDFQKGDIAEGYSVSREKKESFPLTVTSAQKNPTAFYLCASSGTAREGYTFGSGTRLTVV.

In the case of this clone: Germline and junction disagree at one end, which may indicate a read error. CDR3 DNA: TGTGCCAGCAGCGTAAAAGACTCCAACGAGCAGTACTTC. Protein sequence: CASSVKDSNEQYF. The chain joins TRBV9 to TRBJ2-7; unclear D gene. The V gene's germline CDR1 is SGDLS and CDR2 YYNGEE. CDR3 size: 13 residues.

For this clone: A much larger clone lies one base from this, so it may be a read error. The CDR3 loop reads CVSSLDRYEQYF. The DNA of the CDR3 is TGTGTCAGCAGCTTAGACAGGTACGAGCAGTACTTC. The J gene is TRBJ2-7, the V gene TRBV7-9; D might be TRBD1 (6 bases). The CDR3 sequence is 12 residues long. Germline V gives CDR1 SEHNR, CDR2 FQNEAQ (reference sequence).

A single count supports this clone. CDR3 amino acids: CASSLAGRAETQYF. As DNA, the CDR3 is TGTGCCAGCAGCTTAGCAGGGCGGGCAGAGACCCAGTACTTC. The rearrangement links TRBV7-9 to TRBJ2-5; D is possibly TRBD2 (5 bases). The V gene lost 0 bases and the J gene lost 4 bases, with 9 bases spanning the gap. This CDR3 comprises 14 residues. Germline values: CDR1 SEHNR, CDR2 FQNEAQ (reference sequence).

The J gene is TRBJ2-2, the V gene TRBV18, with D possibly matching TRBD2 (6 bases). The CDR3 is 17 residues long. Germline lookup yields CDR1 KGHSH and CDR2 LQKENI. Between the trimmed V and J ends, which lost 2 bases and 2 bases, there was a span of 15 bases. The DNA for the CDR3 is TGTGCCAGCTCACCAATAAAACTCGGGGGTAACACCGGGGAGCTGTTTTTT. Translating it yields CASSPIKLGGNTGELFF.

The table lists this clone with a few counts. The chain combines TRBV7-9 with TRBJ1-3, with D perhaps matching TRBD1 (6 bases). This CDR3 has 18 amino acids. V was trimmed by 1 base and J by 2 bases, leaving 18 bases between them. Germline V CDR1 and CDR2: SEHNR, FQNEAQ (reference sequence). CDR3 protein: CASSLVFDWGRAGNTIYF. CDR3 bases: TGTGCCAGCAGCTTAGTATTCGACTGGGGGCGAGCTGGAAACACCATATATTTT.

CDR3 region: CASSVATQMVGRGNTIYF. CDR3 bases: TGTGCCAGCAGCGTAGCTACCCAGATGGTGGGCCGTGGAAACACCATATATTTT. The rearrangement joins TRBV9 to TRBJ1-3; D is unclear. V was clipped by 0 bases and J by 3 bases, with 19 bases between them. Per germline, CDR1 SGDLS and CDR2 YYNGEE. The CDR3 spans 18 residues.

Only a few counts were recorded for this clone. The gene calls are TRBV6-1 and TRBJ2-7, with 8 bases aligning to TRBD2. Germline values: CDR1 MNHNS, CDR2 SASEGT. CDR3 length equals 14 residues. V was pared by 10 bases and J by 0 bases, with 8 bases of the junction left unmatched. CDR3 protein: CATSAGESSYEQYF. In DNA form, the CDR3 reads TGTGCCACCTCAGCGGGGGAGAGCTCCTACGAGCAGTACTTC.

The chain combines TRBV29-1 with TRBJ1-1, with D perhaps matching TRBD1 (5 bases). In germline, CDR1 is SQVTM, CDR2 ANQGSEA. The CDR3 is 11 residues long. V lost 7 bases to trimming and J lost 1 base, with 7 bases between them. CDR3 loop: CSGGGNTEAFF. The CDR3 DNA sequence: TGCAGCGGGGGGGGGAACACTGAAGCTTTCTTT.

This clone was observed a single time. The V call is TRBV19, the J call TRBJ1-1; possible D gene TRBD1, 6 bases. Germline CDR1 reads LNHDA; CDR2 reads SQIVND (reference sequence). V dropped 0 bases and J dropped 8 bases, with 19 bases sitting between them. This CDR3 has 16 residues. The chain's CDR3 is CASSIDIGGIGAEAFF. The DNA of the CDR3 is TGTGCCAGTAGTATAGATATAGGGGGAATCGGGGCAGAAGCTTTCTTT.

CDR3 residues: CASSGLASVGETQYF. As DNA, the CDR3 is TGTGCCAGTTCCGGGCTAGCGAGTGTAGGGGAGACCCAGTACTTC. The rearrangement uses TRBV2 and TRBJ2-5; possibly TRBD2 for D (6 bases). V dropped 9 bases and J dropped 5 bases, with 22 bases sitting between them. There are 15 residues in the CDR3. The germline CDR1 and CDR2 sequences are SNHLY and FYNNEI.

This clone was detected only a few times. The chain links TRBV7-9 to TRBJ2-1, with 9 bases aligning to TRBD1. V gave up 5 bases and J gave up 8 bases; unmatched junction bases: 10. Germline CDR1 and CDR2: SEHNR and FQNEAQ (reference sequence). The CDR3 has 15 amino acids. CDR3 sequence reads: CASSPQQGARYEQFF. CDR3 DNA: TGTGCCAGCAGCCCCCAACAGGGGGCGCGCTATGAGCAGTTCTTC. Variable domain in full (rest from reference TRBV7-9 and TRBJ2-1): DTGVSQNPRHKITKRGQNVTFRCDPISEHNRLYWYRQTLGQGPEFLTYFQNEAQLEKSRLLSDRFSAERPKGSFSTLEIQRTEQGDSAMYLCASSPQQGARYEQFFGPGTRLTVL.

The V and J genes are TRBV9 and TRBJ2-1; D gene uncertain. The V gene lost 0 bases and the J gene lost 4 bases, with 8 bases spanning the gap. CDR1 SGDLS and CDR2 YYNGEE come from the germline V gene. This CDR3 has 14 residues. In nucleotides, the CDR3 is TGTGCCAGCAGCGTAGGAGTCGAATACAATGAGCAGTTCTTC. Protein product: CASSVGVEYNEQFF.

V usage is TRBV7-2 and J usage is TRBJ1-3, with D hard to call. The CDR3 consists of 13 residues. CDR1 and CDR2 from the germline V gene are SGHTA and FQGNSA. Trimming cost V 0 bases and J 7 bases, with 7 bases left between them. In DNA form, the CDR3 reads TGTGCCAGCAGCTTAGCGTTTGGGAACACCATATATTTT. Protein: CASSLAFGNTIYF. Using reference TRBV7-2 and TRBJ1-3 for the parts outside the CDR3, the full variable domain is GAGVSQSPSNKVTEKGKDVELRCDPISGHTALYWYRQSLGQGLEFLIYFQGNSAPDKSGLPSDRFSAERTGGSVSTLTIQRTQQEDSAVYLCASSLAFGNTIYFGEGSWLTVV.

The gene calls are TRBV18 and TRBJ2-5; D ambiguous. This CDR3 region has 14 residues. CDR1 is KGHSH, CDR2 LQKENI, per germline. V lost 1 base, J lost 2 bases, and 8 bases lay in between. The CDR3 loop is CASSPQEVQETQYF. The DNA for the CDR3 is TGTGCCAGCTCACCACAGGAAGTTCAAGAGACCCAGTACTTC.

The gene calls are TRBV6-5 and TRBJ1-2, with 8 bases that match TRBD1. The germline CDR1 and CDR2 sequences are MNHEY and SVGAGI. Losses at the gene ends were 6 bases for V and 3 bases for J; bases not matched to a gene: 3. The CDR3 has 13 residues. This chain's CDR3 is CASRVGQDYGYTF. CDR3 DNA: TGTGCCAGCAGGGTGGGACAGGACTATGGCTACACCTTC.

This chain uses TRBV27 with TRBJ2-1, with 10 bases identical to TRBD2. This CDR3 region has 15 residues. Germline CDR1 and CDR2: MNHEY and SMNVEV (reference sequence). V lost 6 bases to trimming and J lost 8 bases; unmatched junction nucleotides: 10. CDR3 protein: CASSHPTSGLYEQFF. As DNA, the CDR3 is TGTGCCAGCAGCCACCCGACTAGCGGGTTGTATGAGCAGTTCTTC.

J is TRBJ1-1 and V is TRBV25-1, with D possibly being TRBD1 (5 bases). With 4 bases removed from V and 1 base from J, the gap between germline ends came to 13 bases. The CDR3 loop spans 15 amino acids. From germline, CDR1 is MGHDK and CDR2 SYGVNS. CDR3 in DNA: TGTGCCAGCAGTGGGTTTAAGGACAAGAACACTGAAGCTTTCTTT. Protein: CASSGFKDKNTEAFF.

This chain joins TRBV6-5 and TRBJ2-1, with TRBD2 matching over 10 bases. The CDR3 runs to 14 residues. The germline gives CDR1 MNHEY, CDR2 SVGAGI. Trimming at V came to 5 bases and at J to 6 bases, leaving 4 bases not matched to a gene. The CDR3 reads CASSPLAGVNEQFF. In nucleotides, the CDR3 is TGTGCCAGCAGTCCCCTAGCGGGAGTCAATGAGCAGTTCTTC.

This chain connects TRBV19 to TRBJ1-4, with unresolved D. V was shortened by 7 bases and J by 6 bases, with 15 bases between the two germline ends. Germline V gene data show CDR1 as LNHDA and CDR2 as SQIVND (reference sequence). The CDR3 length is 14 residues. The CDR3 spells CASMSGRLDEKLFF. CDR3 bases: TGTGCCAGTATGTCCGGGAGGTTGGATGAAAAACTGTTTTTT.